The 18 T cell receptor beta chains in this list originate from one sample, sequenced in a study of blood T cells in healthy people across ages. A J-beta primer mix and a sample-barcoded 5' primer were used in a second PCR of roughly 7 to 12 cycles. TCRdb fed the 5' RACE reads into MiXCR, producing one record per CDR3 protein. The repertoire consists of hundreds of thousands of distinct CDR3 sequences, with about 62% occurring once and the leading ten covering roughly 20%. The specimen sequenced was blood. The receptors shown here come from a young man in good health.

The chain uses TRBV11-2 and TRBJ2-5, with D perhaps assigned TRBD1 or TRBD2 (5 bases each). There are 15 residues in the CDR3. CDR1 and CDR2 from the germline V gene are SGHAT and FQNNGV. Between the trimmed V and J ends, which lost 5 bases and 6 bases, there was a span of 19 bases. CDR3 sequence (DNA): TGTGCCAGCAGCCTGTTGGTCCCGGGGCAACAGACCCAGTACTTC. It is translated as CASSLLVPGQQTQYF.

The CDR3 is CASSFRPASTDTQYF. The CDR3 DNA is TGTGCCAGCAGTTTTAGGCCCGCAAGCACAGATACGCAGTATTTT. The chain joins TRBV12-3 or TRBV12-4 to TRBJ2-3; D uncertain. With 3 bases removed from V and 0 bases from J, the gap between germline ends came to 10 bases. The CDR3 sequence is 15 residues long.

This clonotype came up a few times. V is TRBV3-1 and J is TRBJ2-5; D call uncertain. Germline V lookup: CDR1 LGHDT, CDR2 YNNKEL (reference sequence). The V and J ends lost 1 base and 5 bases respectively, with 11 bases between them. This CDR3 has 14 amino acids. The CDR3 DNA sequence: TGTGCCAGCAGCCAAGGAGCCAGCTTGGAGACCCAGTACTTC. It specifies CASSQGASLETQYF.

The chain couples TRBV27 to TRBJ2-4, with D maybe TRBD1 (5 bases). The ends were cut back, 5 bases at V and 6 bases at J, with 14 bases in the middle. Germline lookup yields CDR1 MNHEY and CDR2 SMNVEV (reference sequence). CDR3 size: 14 residues. The CDR3 coding sequence is TGTGCCAGCAGTCTCGAGGCAGGGCGAAACATTCAGTACTTC. Protein: CASSLEAGRNIQYF.

The chain is built from TRBV20-1 and TRBJ1-5, with D maybe TRBD1 (6 bases). Germline V CDR1 and CDR2: DFQATT, SNEGSKA (reference sequence). Trimming shortened V by 3 bases and J by 5 bases, and 11 bases separated the two germline ends. This CDR3 spans 13 amino acids. The CDR3 DNA reads TGCAGTGCTAGTCCGGGGGCTTATCAGCCCCAGCATTTT. This translates into CSASPGAYQPQHF.

V gene TRBV12-3 or TRBV12-4 combines with J gene TRBJ2-3; D possibly corresponds to TRBD1 (6 bases). This CDR3 has 14 residues. V lost 4 bases and J 4 bases, leaving 12 bases between the germline ends. CDR3 DNA sequence: TGTGCCAGCAGTTGGGCAGGGGTTGCAGATACGCAGTATTTT. This gives the protein CASSWAGVADTQYF.

The V call is TRBV5-4, the J call TRBJ2-1, with 8 positions matching TRBD1. The ends lost 4 bases at V and 0 bases at J; junction bases unmatched: 9. CDR1 is SGHNT, CDR2 YYREEE, per germline (reference sequence). The length of the CDR3 is 17 residues. The CDR3 protein is CASSPWTGLSSYNEQFF. DNA of the CDR3: TGTGCCAGCAGCCCCTGGACAGGGCTTAGCTCCTACAATGAGCAGTTCTTC.

This clonotype was detected only a few times. The genes are TRBV5-6 and TRBJ2-7; perhaps TRBD1 as D (5 bases). Germline CDR1 is SGHDT and CDR2 is YYEEEE. Trimming shortened V by 0 bases and J by 4 bases, and 11 bases separated the two germline ends. This CDR3 spans 14 amino acids. CDR3 amino acids: CASSLVGVEYEQYF. The CDR3 DNA follows: TGTGCCAGCAGCTTGGTAGGGGTAGAGTACGAGCAGTACTTC.

This clonotype was counted only a few times. The chain employs TRBV20-1 and TRBJ2-3, with TRBD2 matching over 12 bases. V lost 6 bases to trimming and J lost 6 bases; unmatched junction nucleotides: 7. Germline V gene lookup returns CDR1 DFQATT and CDR2 SNEGSKA (reference sequence). CDR3 length equals 14 residues. For the CDR3, the DNA is TGCAGTGCCCCACTAGCGGGAGGATCGGATACGCAGTATTTT. It codes for CSAPLAGGSDTQYF.

This chain connects TRBV10-3 to TRBJ2-1, with D possibly TRBD2 on 6 matching bases. The CDR3 sequence is 14 residues long. Per the germline V gene, CDR1 is ENHRY and CDR2 is SYGVKD. Trimming took 2 bases from V and 8 from J, leaving 13 bases between them. The CDR3 protein is CAISEQEGAYEQFF. DNA of the CDR3: TGTGCCATCAGTGAGCAGGAGGGAGCCTATGAGCAGTTCTTC.

This chain uses TRBV7-9 with TRBJ2-5, with TRBD2 matching over 7 bases. Germline CDR1 is SEHNR and CDR2 is FQNEAQ (reference sequence). The ends lost 5 bases at V and 11 bases at J; junction bases unmatched: 14. The CDR3 contains 14 residues. The CDR3 nucleotides are TGTGCCAGCAGCCAAGCGGGACTATGGGGGGAGCAGTACTTC. This encodes CASSQAGLWGEQYF.

The V gene is TRBV2, the J gene TRBJ2-1; D ambiguous. Trimming stripped 3 bases from V and 0 bases from J, with 9 bases between. The V gene's germline CDR1 is SNHLY and CDR2 FYNNEI. The CDR3 is 15 residues long. DNA for the CDR3: TGTGCCAGCAGTGACAGTTCCTCCTCCTACAATGAGCAGTTCTTC. Translating it yields CASSDSSSSYNEQFF.

This rearrangement joins TRBV28 to TRBJ2-1; 10 bases map to TRBD2. V was clipped by 6 bases and J by 8 bases; unmatched bases: 10. This CDR3 region has 15 residues. Per germline, CDR1 MDHEN and CDR2 SYDVKM. The CDR3 region is CASRPSGGKGYEQFF. CDR3 DNA sequence: TGTGCCAGCAGACCTAGCGGGGGAAAAGGATATGAGCAGTTCTTC.

The rearrangement links TRBV6-1 to TRBJ2-7; 7 bases line up with TRBD2. The CDR3 runs to 16 residues. Germline V gene lookup returns CDR1 MNHNS and CDR2 SASEGT. V was pared by 6 bases and J by 6 bases, with 17 bases of the junction left unmatched. CDR3 region: CASRRTRTSLSAEQYF. The CDR3 nucleotides read TGTGCCAGCAGAAGAACCCGGACTAGTCTTTCGGCCGAGCAGTACTTC.

V usage is TRBV20-1 and J usage is TRBJ2-5, with a possible D match to TRBD1 (6 bases). This CDR3 has 13 amino acids. CDR1 is DFQATT, CDR2 SNEGSKA, per germline (reference sequence). The V and J ends lost 6 bases and 2 bases respectively, with 13 bases between them. In DNA form, the CDR3 reads TGCAGTGCCATCGGGACATCGCAAGAGACCCAGTACTTC. The encoded protein is CSAIGTSQETQYF.

This clonotype was recorded at least ten times. The chain carries TRBV21-1 and TRBJ1-2. TRBV21-1 is shown as a pseudogene. The CDR3 has 15 amino acids. In DNA form, the CDR3 reads TGTGCCAGCAGCTCCTTCCGGAGTACAAACTATGGCTACACCTTC. Protein product: CASSSFRSTNYGYTF.

The CDR3 nucleotides read TGTGCCAGCAGTTGGAGCGGGTCGCCCCCTCAGTACGAGCAGTACTTC. It codes for CASSWSGSPPQYEQYF. The chain couples TRBV27 to TRBJ2-7, with D perhaps TRBD2 (6 bases). V was shortened by 4 bases and J by 4 bases, with 20 bases between the two germline ends. CDR1 and CDR2 from the germline V gene are MNHEY and SMNVEV (reference sequence). The CDR3 runs to 16 residues.

The chain combines TRBV29-1 with TRBJ1-4; TRBD1 might be the D (6 bases). This CDR3 region has 13 residues. Per germline, CDR1 SQVTM and CDR2 ANQGSEA. Between the trimmed V and J ends, which lost 5 bases and 2 bases, there was a span of 9 bases. The CDR3 region is CSVRGGTNEKLFF. The CDR3 DNA sequence: TGCAGCGTTAGGGGGGGCACTAATGAAAAACTGTTTTTT. Full variable domain (rest looked up from reference TRBV29-1 and TRBJ1-4): SAVISQKPSRDICQRGTSLTIQCQVDSQVTMMFWYRQQPGQSLTLIATANQGSEATYESGFVIDKFPISRPNLTFSTLTVSNMSPEDSSIYLCSVRGGTNEKLFFGSGTQLSVL.